A single sample gave rise to the 21 T cell receptor beta chains below, sequenced in a study of T cells in Graves' hyperthyroidism and ophthalmopathy. The source material, RNA transcripts, was used to amplify TCR beta CDR3 regions. HTBI primers were employed in a first-round RT-PCR of the TCR CDR3. MiXCR, applied by TCRdb to the multiplex PCR reads, yields one record per CDR3 protein. The sample has about 740,000 distinct CDR3 sequences, 13% to 15% seen once; the top ten hold roughly 10%. Sequencing was carried out using blood. These receptors came from a woman under 30 with Graves' hyperthyroidism.

This clonotype was counted at least ten times. The genes are TRBV4-3 and TRBJ2-3; D gene uncertain. Germline V gene lookup returns CDR1 LGHNA and CDR2 YSLEER. The CDR3 is made up of 15 amino acids. Between the trimmed V and J ends, which lost 2 bases and 1 base, there was a span of 10 bases. The CDR3 nucleotides are TGCGCCAGCAGCCAAAAAGCAAGAGGCACAGATACGCAGTATTTT. It codes for CASSQKARGTDTQYF.

This clonotype occurred a few times. The J gene is TRBJ1-4, the V gene TRBV29-1; maybe TRBD1 (5 bases). The germline CDR1 and CDR2 sequences are SQVTM and ANQGSEA. V was pared by 4 bases and J by 1 base, with 10 bases between. The CDR3 sequence is 14 residues long. CDR3 nucleotide sequence: TGCAGCGTTGCCGGGGGGGGAACTAATGAAAAACTGTTTTTT. Protein sequence: CSVAGGGTNEKLFF.

This clonotype was recorded a few times. This chain uses TRBV20-1 with TRBJ2-2; no clear D. This CDR3 region has 16 residues. V was pared by 1 base and J by 0 bases, with 12 bases between. Germline V gene sequence: CDR1 DFQATT, CDR2 SNEGSKA (reference sequence). CDR3 residues: CSARVLGRPNTGELFF. In DNA form, the CDR3 reads TGCAGTGCTAGAGTTCTCGGACGGCCGAACACCGGGGAGCTGTTTTTT.

At least ten counts were recorded for this clonotype. V and J are TRBV27 and TRBJ1-1, with D hard to call. The CDR3 covers 10 residues. Germline lookup yields CDR1 MNHEY and CDR2 SMNVEV (reference sequence). Trimming left V 3 bases short and J 10 bases short, with 6 bases between. The DNA of the CDR3 is TGTGCCAGCAGTTTCCAAGGAGCTTTCTTT. Amino acid sequence: CASSFQGAFF.

This clonotype has only a few counts. This rearrangement joins TRBV5-5 to TRBJ1-1; weak D call: TRBD1 (5 bases). The V end was cut by 3 bases, the J end by 1 base, with 13 bases between. From germline, CDR1 is SGHKS and CDR2 YYEKEE (reference sequence). CDR3 length: 15 amino acids. DNA of the CDR3: TGTGCCAGCAGCTGGGGCAGAGGGGCGAACACTGAAGCTTTCTTT. This codes for CASSWGRGANTEAFF.

This rearrangement joins TRBV19 to TRBJ2-2; TRBD2 agrees at 8 bases. The germline gives CDR1 LNHDA, CDR2 SQIVND (reference sequence). The CDR3 has 17 amino acids. V was clipped by 1 base and J by 4 bases; unmatched bases: 8. The CDR3 loop is CASSIAWGLGGTGELFF. DNA for the CDR3: TGTGCCAGTAGTATAGCTTGGGGACTAGGGGGCACCGGGGAGCTGTTTTTT.

The CDR3 sequence: CASSLKGLGEQYF. For the CDR3, the DNA is TGTGCCAGCAGCTTAAAAGGGCTCGGGGAGCAGTACTTC. The chain joins TRBV7-2 to TRBJ2-7; D ambiguous. Trimming took off 2 bases at V and 7 bases at J, with 12 bases between the two ends. Germline V lookup: CDR1 SGHTA, CDR2 FQGNSA. There are 13 residues in the CDR3.

The table lists this clonotype with many counts. The chain couples TRBV30 to TRBJ1-1; D gene uncertain. There are 11 residues in the CDR3. V lost 0 bases to trimming and J lost 9 bases, with 8 bases between them. CDR1 is GTSNPN and CDR2 is SVGIG in the germline V gene (reference sequence). In DNA, the CDR3 is TGTGCCTGGAGTGTACGAAGGAAAGCTTTCTTT. Its translation: CAWSVRRKAFF.

This clonotype appeared many times. This sequence joins TRBV5-1 and TRBJ1-1, with D unclear. With 4 bases removed from V and 1 base from J, the gap between germline ends came to 14 bases. Germline V CDR1 and CDR2: SGHRS, YFSETQ. This CDR3 contains 15 residues. Written as DNA, the CDR3 is TGCGCCAGCAGCCTTCGGACCGTACAGAACACTGAAGCTTTCTTT. It encodes CASSLRTVQNTEAFF. The variable domain in full, with the rest retrieved from reference TRBV5-1 and TRBJ1-1, is KAGVTQTPRYLIKTRGQQVTLSCSPISGHRSVSWYQQTPGQGLQFLFEYFSETQRNKGNFPGRFSGRQFSNSRSEMNVSTLELGDSALYLCASSLRTVQNTEAFFGQGTRLTVV.

The CDR3 protein is CSVPGLAGVEQYF. CDR3 in DNA: TGCAGCGTGCCCGGACTAGCGGGAGTTGAGCAGTACTTC. The J gene is TRBJ2-7, the V gene TRBV29-1; TRBD2 matches at 13 bases. Germline V gene lookup returns CDR1 SQVTM and CDR2 ANQGSEA. CDR3 size: 13 residues. Germline trimming cut 6 bases from V and 7 bases from J; bases unmatched to any gene: 6.

This clonotype showed up many times. The rearrangement uses TRBV6-2 or TRBV6-3 and TRBJ1-5; tentatively, D is TRBD1 (6 bases). The CDR3 totals 11 residues. Per the germline V gene, CDR1 is MNHEY and CDR2 is SVGEGT. The germline V and J ends were trimmed by 7 bases and 11 bases, with 12 bases remaining between them. This CDR3 is CASTGGLAQHF. In nucleotides, the CDR3 is TGTGCCAGCACCGGGGGCTTGGCCCAGCATTTT.

This chain connects TRBV5-6 to TRBJ2-7; no firm D call. CDR1 SGHDT and CDR2 YYEEEE come from the germline V gene. The V end lost 0 bases, the J end lost 1 base, and 14 bases lay between the germline ends. This CDR3 comprises 16 residues. The CDR3 DNA sequence: TGTGCCAGCAGCTTGGATGCAGGAAGGGTTTCCTACGAGCAGTACTTC. It is translated as CASSLDAGRVSYEQYF. Using reference TRBV5-6 and TRBJ2-7 for the parts outside the CDR3, the full variable domain is DAGVTQSPTHLIKTRGQQVTLRCSPKSGHDTVSWYQQALGQGPQFIFQYYEEEERQRGNFPDRFSGHQFPNYSSELNVNALLLGDSALYLCASSLDAGRVSYEQYFGPGTRLTVT.

In this sample, this clonotype turned up many times. The chain joins TRBV28 to TRBJ1-2; D unresolved. Trimming shortened V by 3 bases and J by 7 bases, and 6 bases separated the two germline ends. In germline, CDR1 is MDHEN, CDR2 SYDVKM. The CDR3 consists of 11 residues. Written as DNA, the CDR3 is TGTGCCAGCAGTTTGGGAAGTGGCTACACCTTC. Its translation: CASSLGSGYTF.

Only a few counts were recorded for this clonotype. The chain has TRBV7-2 and TRBJ1-1; D unresolved. Per the germline V gene, CDR1 is SGHTA and CDR2 is FQGNSA. The CDR3 sequence is 16 residues long. With 7 bases removed from V and 0 bases from J, the gap between germline ends came to 18 bases. The CDR3 DNA reads TGTGCCAGCACCACCTTTTTGACTTACATGAACACTGAAGCTTTCTTT. Encoded protein: CASTTFLTYMNTEAFF.

This clonotype has more than one count but fewer than ten. The rearrangement uses TRBV13 and TRBJ2-7; 12 bases are shared with TRBD1. V lost 5 bases, J lost 7 bases, and 9 bases stayed unmatched. Germline assignment: CDR1 PRHDT and CDR2 FYEKMQ (reference sequence). The CDR3 totals 15 residues. This CDR3 reads CASSPGQGARGEQYF. For the CDR3, the DNA is TGTGCCAGCAGCCCGGGACAGGGGGCCCGGGGGGAGCAGTACTTC.

This clonotype has more than one count but fewer than ten. V usage is TRBV5-1 and J usage is TRBJ1-1, with a possible D match to TRBD1 (6 bases). Deletions cut 4 bases from V and 8 bases from J, with 18 bases between. The CDR3 runs 14 residues. Per the germline V gene, CDR1 is SGHRS and CDR2 is YFSETQ. The CDR3 DNA follows: TGCGCCAGCAGCGAACATACAGGGCGCCAAGAAGCTTTCTTT. Translating it yields CASSEHTGRQEAFF.

This clonotype was found many times. The chain employs TRBV4-2 and TRBJ2-3, with TRBD2 identical over 13 bases. This CDR3 has 16 residues. The junction had 6 bases not matched to a gene; V was cut back by 5 bases and J by 4 bases. Germline assignment: CDR1 LGHNA and CDR2 YNFKEQ. The chain's CDR3 is CASSAGTSGRADTQYF. The CDR3 nucleotides read TGTGCCAGCAGCGCCGGTACTAGCGGGAGGGCAGATACGCAGTATTTT.

This clonotype has only a few counts. This chain joins TRBV28 and TRBJ1-3; D possibly corresponds to TRBD1 (5 bases). Trimming removed 10 bases from V and 7 bases from J, with 17 bases in between. The length of the CDR3 is 13 residues. CDR1 MDHEN and CDR2 SYDVKM come from the germline V gene. The CDR3 loop reads CATRPQGGNTIYF. CDR3 DNA: TGTGCCACCCGCCCGCAGGGAGGGAACACCATATATTTT.

The chain recombines TRBV4-3 with TRBJ1-1, with D maybe TRBD1 (5 bases). Trimming took off 0 bases at V and 4 bases at J, with 21 bases between the two ends. The germline V gene has CDR1 LGHNA and CDR2 YSLEER. The CDR3 has 18 amino acids. The CDR3 spells CASSQETDIPASGTEAFF. Written as DNA, the CDR3 is TGCGCCAGCAGCCAAGAAACGGACATCCCCGCGAGTGGCACTGAAGCTTTCTTT.

The CDR3 DNA reads TGTGCCAGCAGCATTCTAAGCGAGGACGCGTACGAGCAGTACTTC. Amino acids: CASSILSEDAYEQYF. The chain couples TRBV5-6 to TRBJ2-7, with D uncertain. Germline-derived CDR1 and CDR2 are SGHDT and YYEEEE. The CDR3 sequence is 15 residues long. Trimming pared 4 bases from V and 4 bases from J, leaving 18 bases between.

V usage is TRBV7-3 and J usage is TRBJ2-3; D might be TRBD1 or TRBD2, each matching 5 bases. Trimming removed 5 bases from V and 6 bases from J, with 18 bases in between. The CDR3 spans 15 residues. Germline V gene sequence: CDR1 SGHTA, CDR2 FQGTGA. CDR3: CASSPGDVPGDTQYF. CDR3 nucleotides: TGTGCCAGCAGCCCCGGGGACGTCCCAGGGGATACGCAGTATTTT.